Below are 23 T cell receptor beta chains sequenced from a single sample in a study of CD8 T cells in Susac syndrome. RNA was extracted with the RNeasy kit, and a quantity of about 0.45 to 1 ug was reverse transcribed using random hexamers. Via MiXCR, TCRdb re-called the immunoSEQ multiplex PCR reads, giving one row per CDR3 protein. Here the sample spans 200,000 to 300,000 distinct CDR3 sequences, 93% being singletons. Sequencing was carried out using CD4+ T cells from PBMCs. The receptors originated from a human donor with multiple sclerosis.

This clonotype has just one count. The chain links TRBV6-5 to TRBJ2-1; the match to TRBD1 covers 7 bases. Per the germline V gene, CDR1 is MNHEY and CDR2 is SVGAGI. The J segment lost 5 bases and the V segment lost 5 bases, leaving 9 bases of the junction unmatched. CDR3 length: 15 amino acids. CDR3 coding DNA: TGTGCCAGCAGTCAACCGGGACAGAGTCACAATGAGCAGTTCTTC. Translation: CASSQPGQSHNEQFF.

This sequence joins TRBV7-8 and TRBJ1-5; D possibly corresponds to TRBD1 (5 bases). The CDR3 covers 15 residues. Germline V gene data show CDR1 as SGHVS and CDR2 as FQNEAQ. Trimming left V 5 bases short and J 3 bases short, with 14 bases between. The CDR3 loop is CASSLGRLTNQPQHF. CDR3 nucleotides: TGTGCCAGCAGCCTGGGACGTCTCACCAATCAGCCCCAGCATTTT. The full variable domain, with the rest looked up from reference TRBV7-8 and TRBJ1-5, is GAGVSQSPRYKVAKRGQDVALRCDPISGHVSLFWYQQALGQGPEFLTYFQNEAQLDKSGLPSDRFFAERPEGSVSTLKIQRTQQEDSAVYLCASSLGRLTNQPQHFGDGTRLSIL.

J is TRBJ1-1 and V is TRBV6-1; 7 bases match TRBD1. CDR1 MNHNS and CDR2 SASEGT come from the germline V gene. The CDR3 has 16 residues. V was clipped by 7 bases and J by 4 bases; unmatched bases: 15. CDR3 in amino acids: CASTKGQEIRGTEAFF. CDR3 DNA: TGTGCCAGCACCAAAGGACAGGAGATAAGAGGCACTGAAGCTTTCTTT.

V gene TRBV20-1 combines with J gene TRBJ2-3; TRBD2 agrees at 10 bases. Trimming cost V 4 bases and J 0 bases; bases outside gene matches: 4. Germline V lookup: CDR1 DFQATT, CDR2 SNEGSKA (reference sequence). CDR3 length equals 15 residues. CDR3 residues: CSATSGGASTDTQYF. The CDR3 DNA follows: TGCAGTGCTACTAGCGGGGGCGCCAGCACAGATACGCAGTATTTT.

V and J are TRBV3-1 and TRBJ2-1; D possibly matches TRBD1 or TRBD2 (5 bases each). V lost 3 bases and J 0 bases, leaving 9 bases between the germline ends. Germline loops: CDR1 LGHDT, CDR2 YNNKEL (reference sequence). This CDR3 region has 15 residues. The CDR3 sequence: CASSQGRNSYNEQFF. The CDR3 DNA follows: TGTGCCAGCAGCCAGGGACGAAACTCCTACAATGAGCAGTTCTTC.

The chain uses TRBV7-6 and TRBJ1-5; no definite D call. The CDR3 is made up of 15 amino acids. V lost 1 base to trimming and J lost 1 base, with 8 bases between them. Germline V gene data show CDR1 as SGHVS and CDR2 as FNYEAQ. The CDR3 DNA reads TGTGCCAGCAGCTTAGACGCGTTGAGCAATCAGCCCCAGCATTTT. It is translated as CASSLDALSNQPQHF.

The chain combines TRBV7-6 with TRBJ1-1, with D hard to call. Germline CDR1 reads SGHVS; CDR2 reads FNYEAQ. This CDR3 is built from 15 residues. Trimming cost V 5 bases and J 0 bases, with 13 bases left between them. Here the CDR3 DNA reads TGTGCCAGCAGCGACGTAGGGAGTATGAACACTGAAGCTTTCTTT. Translating it yields CASSDVGSMNTEAFF.

The chain links TRBV15 to TRBJ1-5; D may be TRBD1 (5 bases). V lost 5 bases and J lost 0, with 11 bases in between. The germline V gene has CDR1 LNHNV and CDR2 YYDKDF (reference sequence). The CDR3 loop spans 15 amino acids. The CDR3 is CATSLFGGSNQPQHF. In DNA form, the CDR3 reads TGTGCCACCAGCCTCTTCGGGGGTAGCAATCAGCCCCAGCATTTT.

The rearrangement joins TRBV5-1 to TRBJ1-3; 7 positions match TRBD1. Germline CDR1 and CDR2: SGHRS and YFSETQ. There are 16 residues in the CDR3. Trimming removed 4 bases from V and 4 bases from J; junction bases left unmatched: 11. This CDR3 is CASSPTTGLSGNTIYF. CDR3 coding DNA: TGCGCCAGCAGCCCCACGACAGGGTTAAGCGGAAACACCATATATTTT. The variable domain in full, with the rest retrieved from reference TRBV5-1 and TRBJ1-3, is KAGVTQTPRYLIKTRGQQVTLSCSPISGHRSVSWYQQTPGQGLQFLFEYFSETQRNKGNFPGRFSGRQFSNSRSEMNVSTLELGDSALYLCASSPTTGLSGNTIYFGEGSWLTVV.

The rearrangement links TRBV19 to TRBJ2-5; D perhaps matches TRBD1 (5 bases). From germline, CDR1 is LNHDA and CDR2 SQIVND (reference sequence). The CDR3 totals 13 residues. Trimming took off 6 bases at V and 1 base at J, with 9 bases between the two ends. Here the CDR3 reads CASSSTAQETQYF. The CDR3 nucleotides read TGTGCCAGTAGCTCGACAGCCCAAGAGACCCAGTACTTC.

The chain is built from TRBV7-9 and TRBJ2-7, with D perhaps matching TRBD1 (5 bases). The CDR3 is 15 amino acids. Germline lookup yields CDR1 SEHNR and CDR2 FQNEAQ (reference sequence). V gave up 4 bases and J gave up 5 bases, with 18 bases separating them. The CDR3 loop is CASSSLPSGRDEQYF. CDR3 DNA: TGTGCCAGCAGCTCGCTGCCCTCCGGCAGGGACGAGCAGTACTTC.

The chain links TRBV9 to TRBJ1-2, with D possibly TRBD1 on 6 matching bases. V shed 3 bases and J shed 7 bases, with 22 bases lying between them. The length of the CDR3 is 16 residues. Germline V gives CDR1 SGDLS, CDR2 YYNGEE. CDR3: CASSEGGADPLGGYTF. DNA of the CDR3: TGTGCCAGCAGCGAGGGGGGGGCCGACCCCCTTGGTGGCTACACCTTC. Using reference TRBV9 and TRBJ1-2 for the parts outside the CDR3, the full variable domain is DSGVTQTPKHLITATGQRVTLRCSPRSGDLSVYWYQQSLDQGLQFLIQYYNGEERAKGNILERFSAQQFPDLHSELNLSSLELGDSALYFCASSEGGADPLGGYTFGSGTRLTVV.

J is TRBJ2-4 and V is TRBV20-1; no clear D. The V end lost 2 bases, the J end lost 0 bases, and 17 bases lay between the germline ends. The germline gives CDR1 DFQATT, CDR2 SNEGSKA (reference sequence). This CDR3 is 17 amino acids long. The CDR3 nucleotides read TGCAGTGCTAGACATTACAGAAACCCGCTAGCCAAAAACATTCAGTACTTC. Its translation: CSARHYRNPLAKNIQYF.

The genes are TRBV27 and TRBJ2-1; perhaps TRBD2 as D (7 bases). V was cut by 6 bases and J by 10 bases, with 25 bases left in between. The CDR3 totals 16 residues. Per germline, CDR1 MNHEY and CDR2 SMNVEV (reference sequence). CDR3 coding DNA: TGTGCCAGCAGATTCATGGGGGCGGGGCCCGGGGGGGAGCAGTTCTTC. It is translated as CASRFMGAGPGGEQFF.

This sequence joins TRBV18 and TRBJ1-1, with D possibly TRBD1 on 5 matching bases. The CDR3 has 15 residues. Trimming took off 5 bases at V and 5 bases at J, with 18 bases between the two ends. Germline values: CDR1 KGHSH, CDR2 LQKENI. The CDR3 DNA reads TGTGCCAGCTCAGTGAAGGGTGGACAACGGACTGAAGCTTTCTTT. Residues: CASSVKGGQRTEAFF.

This chain joins TRBV5-1 and TRBJ2-2, with 8 bases aligning to TRBD1. The CDR3 runs to 12 residues. J gave up 14 bases and V 0 bases, and 3 bases lay outside the gene matches. Germline CDR1 SGHRS, CDR2 YFSETQ. For the CDR3, the DNA is TGCGCCAGCAGCTTGGACAGGGGGTTTCTGTTTTTT. Its translation: CASSLDRGFLFF.

V usage is TRBV5-1 and J usage is TRBJ2-5, with 13 bases that match TRBD2. In germline, CDR1 is SGHRS, CDR2 YFSETQ. CDR3 size: 15 residues. V gave up 4 bases and J gave up 5 bases; unmatched junction bases: 5. CDR3 in amino acids: CASSTGLAGTETQYF. The CDR3 coding sequence is TGCGCCAGCAGCACGGGACTAGCGGGGACTGAGACCCAGTACTTC. Drawing the rest from reference TRBV5-1 and TRBJ2-5, the complete variable domain is KAGVTQTPRYLIKTRGQQVTLSCSPISGHRSVSWYQQTPGQGLQFLFEYFSETQRNKGNFPGRFSGRQFSNSRSEMNVSTLELGDSALYLCASSTGLAGTETQYFGPGTRLLVL.

The chain couples TRBV12-3 or TRBV12-4 to TRBJ2-3; no firm D call. The CDR3 extends over 16 amino acids. Trimming cost V 4 bases and J 3 bases, with 17 bases left between them. The CDR3 DNA reads TGTGCCAGCAGTTACGCGTGGTCTCCGCAGACAGATACGCAGTATTTT. It codes for CASSYAWSPQTDTQYF.

The chain has TRBV20-1 and TRBJ2-5; TRBD1 is a possible D gene (6 bases). The V end lost 0 bases, the J end lost 1 base, and 12 bases lay between the germline ends. There are 15 residues in the CDR3. Per the germline V gene, CDR1 is DFQATT and CDR2 is SNEGSKA (reference sequence). DNA of the CDR3: TGCAGTGCTAGAGATTTGCCCAGGGGCCAAGAGACCCAGTACTTC. Its translation: CSARDLPRGQETQYF.

This clonotype has a single count. The J gene is TRBJ2-1, the V gene TRBV18; D gene uncertain. Trimming stripped 4 bases from V and 9 bases from J, with 16 bases between. CDR3 size: 14 residues. From germline, CDR1 is KGHSH and CDR2 LQKENI. The CDR3 coding sequence is TGTGCCAGCTCACAGGACGGGTTAAGATCTGAGCAGTTCTTC. Protein sequence: CASSQDGLRSEQFF.

The gene calls are TRBV12-3 or TRBV12-4 and TRBJ2-5, with 9 nucleotides matching TRBD1. Trimming cost V 1 base and J 7 bases; bases outside gene matches: 4. This CDR3 contains 14 residues. CDR3 sequence (DNA): TGTGCCAGCAGTTTAGGAGGACAGGGGTTGACCCAGTACTTC. Protein product: CASSLGGQGLTQYF.

V is TRBV6-6 and J is TRBJ1-5; D not resolved. The V and J ends lost 7 bases and 7 bases respectively, with 14 bases between them. Germline CDR1 and CDR2: MNHNY and SVGAGI (reference sequence). The CDR3 covers 13 residues. The CDR3 spells CASTLNGRQPQHF. The CDR3 region has the DNA TGTGCCAGCACCCTTAATGGGAGGCAGCCCCAGCATTTT.

The V gene is TRBV5-1, the J gene TRBJ1-1, with D hard to call. This CDR3 has 15 residues. Germline lookup yields CDR1 SGHRS and CDR2 YFSETQ. The V end was cut by 4 bases, the J end by 4 bases, with 17 bases between. CDR3 region: CASSMGSGVGTEAFF. The DNA for the CDR3 is TGCGCCAGCAGCATGGGGAGCGGGGTAGGCACTGAAGCTTTCTTT.